This T cell receptor (beta chain) was documented in a study of cytomegalovirus exposure and HLA in healthy donors. Study information: Early released data had about 85 million unique TCRs, all coming from HLA-typed donors.

Study-level points and caveats: In a later analysis, the majority of CMV-associated beta chains seemingly showed HLA restriction. Researchers counted around 180 TCR beta chains as cytomegalovirus-associated.

The CDR3 loop spans 14 amino acids. V lost 6 bases to trimming and J lost 6 bases, with 16 bases between them. Germline V lookup: CDR1 MNHEY, CDR2 SMNVEV (reference sequence). Primers: 60 Vbeta forward and 13 Jbeta reverse. The method was immunoSEQ multiplex PCR; TCRdb's version includes in-frame clones alone and lacks a portion of them. This table has roughly 110,000 clones, around 73% appearing once. This clone has more than one count but fewer than ten. Its antigen remains unidentified. Sequencing input: PBMCs. The receptor comes from a man aged 25 to 45 in good health and CMV-seronegative. V is TRBV27 and J is TRBJ2-3; TRBD2 might be the D (6 bases). The CDR3 reads CASSPSGGTDTQYF. CDR3 nucleotide sequence: TGTGCCAGCAGCCCAAGCGGCGGGACGGATACGCAGTATTTT.